This T cell receptor beta chain was identified in a study of human T cells and chemical hapten exposure. TCRdb reprocessed the RACE reads via MiXCR and lists one record per CDR3 protein. The table records tens of thousands of distinct CDR3 sequences, approximately 9.5% of them present only once. This clonotype has at least ten counts. What it binds is not known. The CDR3 length is 16 residues. Germline-derived CDR1 and CDR2 are SGHRS and YFSETQ. With 2 bases removed from V and 0 bases from J, the gap between germline ends came to 11 bases. Study results and caveats: TCRs at high frequency, those above 1 in 1000, did not change with DPC sensitization.

Documented time point: pre-sensitization, week 0. Treatment: therapeutic diphenylcyclopropenone sensitization with weekly scalp DPC. Unfractionated whole blood served as the source for total RNA extraction. The chain links TRBV5-1 to TRBJ2-2; D ambiguous. The material sequenced was whole blood, taken in connection with sensitization to the hapten diphenylcyclopropenone (DPC). The sequence came from a young woman with alopecia areata. Some clones in this sample may be carry-over from other donors' samples. This chain's CDR3 is CASSFSQVSNTGELFF. The CDR3 nucleotides are TGCGCCAGCAGCTTTTCTCAGGTTTCGAACACCGGGGAGCTGTTTTTT.